This is a list of T cell receptor beta chains from one sample in a study of blood T cell repertoires in COVID-19. Sequenced by immunoSEQ multiplex PCR; TCRdb stores in-frame clones only, minus some. The sample has about 44,000 clones, roughly 85% seen once; the top ten hold 4% to 5.5%. Source material: peripheral blood. Source of these receptors: a woman aged 65 to 85 with acute or convalescent COVID-19. CDR3s include the opening cysteine and the closing phenylalanine or tryptophan. D genes are given only for firm matches. Part of the rows lack a size; the others show once, few, many or a class for expanded clones.

DNA: TGTGCCACCCTGGGACAGGGGGGTGGACAGCCCCAGCATTTT
CDR3: CATLGQGGGQPQHF
D: TRBD1
length: 14
size: .
J: TRBJ1-5
V: TRBV19

DNA: TGTGCCAGCAGCTTAAGGTTCGGGCTAGCGGGAACGAATGAGCAGTTCTTC
CDR3: CASSLRFGLAGTNEQFF
D: TRBD2
length: 17
size: .
J: TRBJ2-1
V: TRBV7-2

DNA: TGTGCCAGCAGCGTAGAACTAGCCAACCCCACAGATACGCAGTATTTT
CDR3: CASSVELANPTDTQYF
D: .
length: 16
size: .
J: TRBJ2-3
V: TRBV9

DNA: TGTGCCAGCACGCTAGCGGGAGGTAATGTCTATGAGCAGTTCTTC
CDR3: CASTLAGGNVYEQFF
D: TRBD2
length: 15
size: .
J: TRBJ2-1
V: TRBV4-2

DNA: TGTGCCAGCAGCCCTCGGGAGAGCGGGAGTGAGGTGGAGACCCAGTACTTC
CDR3: CASSPRESGSEVETQYF
D: TRBD2
length: 17
size: .
J: TRBJ2-5
V: TRBV11-2

DNA: TGTGCCAGTAGTCTGGACAGGACCTACGAGCAGTACTTC
CDR3: CASSLDRTYEQYF
D: TRBD1
length: 13
size: .
J: TRBJ2-7
V: TRBV19

DNA: TGTGCCAGTAGTATAGGGGACAAGTTAGGTTCCAACTTC
CDR3: CASSIGDKLGSNF
D: .
length: 13
size: .
J: TRBJ1-2
V: TRBV19

DNA: TGTGCCTGGAGTGTACAGGGTACTGGGACCCAGTACTTC
CDR3: CAWSVQGTGTQYF
D: .
length: 13
size: once
J: TRBJ2-5
V: TRBV30

DNA: TGTGCCAGTAGTGATAGCGGGAATTTAGGAACAGATACGCAGTATTTT
CDR3: CASSDSGNLGTDTQYF
D: TRBD2
length: 16
size: .
J: TRBJ2-3
V: TRBV19

DNA: TGTGCCAGCAGCCAATCGCGGGGCGCGGATACGCAGTATTTT
CDR3: CASSQSRGADTQYF
D: .
length: 14
size: .
J: TRBJ2-3
V: TRBV16

DNA: TGTGCCAGCTCACCGACAGCGAACACTGAAGCTTTCTTT
CDR3: CASSPTANTEAFF
D: .
length: 13
size: once
J: TRBJ1-1
V: TRBV18

DNA: TGTGCCAGCAGCCCAACAGTGAACACTGAAGCTTTCTTT
CDR3: CASSPTVNTEAFF
D: .
length: 13
size: few
J: TRBJ1-1
V: TRBV14

DNA: TGTGCCAGCAGTGCCCCTGGACAGGGGCAGCCCCAGCATTTT
CDR3: CASSAPGQGQPQHF
D: TRBD1
length: 14
size: .
J: TRBJ1-5
V: TRBV28

DNA: TGTGCCAGCAGCCCAAACCGGGATGAGCAGTTCTTC
CDR3: CASSPNRDEQFF
D: .
length: 12
size: .
J: TRBJ2-1
V: TRBV7-8

DNA: TGTGCCAGCAGCCCGTCTGCGGGCACTGAAGCTTTCTTT
CDR3: CASSPSAGTEAFF
D: .
length: 13
size: few
J: TRBJ1-1
V: TRBV7-3

DNA: TGTGCCAGCAGCATCTGGGCCCTGAGCTCCTACAATGAGCAGTTCTTC
CDR3: CASSIWALSSYNEQFF
D: .
length: 16
size: .
J: TRBJ2-1
V: TRBV7-3

DNA: TGTGCCAGCAGCTTAATGACACAGAGCACCGGGGAGCTGTTTTTT
CDR3: CASSLMTQSTGELFF
D: .
length: 15
size: few
J: TRBJ2-2
V: TRBV7-3

DNA: TGTGCCAGCTCACCAGGGCTGGCGACCAATCAGCCCCAGCATTTT
CDR3: CASSPGLATNQPQHF
D: .
length: 15
size: few
J: TRBJ1-5
V: TRBV18

DNA: TGTGCCAGCAGCTTTCGCGGTTCTAGCACAGATACGCAGTATTTT
CDR3: CASSFRGSSTDTQYF
D: .
length: 15
size: few
J: TRBJ2-3
V: TRBV13

DNA: TGCGCCAGCAGAACCGGGACAGGGGGTGGCGAGCAGTACTTC
CDR3: CASRTGTGGGEQYF
D: TRBD1
length: 14
size: .
J: TRBJ2-7
V: TRBV10-2

DNA: TGTGCTAGCGGGACAGGGGCGTATACGCAGTATTTT
CDR3: CASGTGAYTQYF
D: TRBD1
length: 12
size: .
J: TRBJ2-3
V: TRBV12-5

DNA: TGTGCCAGTACCCAGGGCAGGGGAATAACAGATACGCAGTATTTT
CDR3: CASTQGRGITDTQYF
D: .
length: 15
size: .
J: TRBJ2-3
V: TRBV19

DNA: TGTGCCAGCAGCTCCCTAGGACTAGCGGGTGGGGATACGCAGTATTTT
CDR3: CASSSLGLAGGDTQYF
D: TRBD2
length: 16
size: .
J: TRBJ2-3
V: TRBV5-5

DNA: TGTGCCAGCAGCCCCCGGGACAGGCCCTACAATGAGCAGTTCTTC
CDR3: CASSPRDRPYNEQFF
D: .
length: 15
size: once
J: TRBJ2-1
V: TRBV21-1

DNA: TGTGCCAGCAGTTACCAACAAGGCGGGAGGGCCAGGGAGACCCAGTACTTC
CDR3: CASSYQQGGRARETQYF
D: TRBD2
length: 17
size: .
J: TRBJ2-5
V: TRBV6-2/TRBV6-3

DNA: TGTGCCAGCAGCCAAGGGGCGGGAGTCTACAATGAGCAGTTCTTC
CDR3: CASSQGAGVYNEQFF
D: TRBD2
length: 15
size: .
J: TRBJ2-1
V: TRBV7-8

DNA: TGCAGCGTTCTCCTGGACGGGGAGGGTAGGGGCACTGAAGCTTTCTTT
CDR3: CSVLLDGEGRGTEAFF
D: .
length: 16
size: .
J: TRBJ1-1
V: TRBV29-1

DNA: TGTGCCAGCAGCGTAGTTAGTGGCACCGGGGAGCTGTTTTTT
CDR3: CASSVVSGTGELFF
D: .
length: 14
size: .
J: TRBJ2-2
V: TRBV9

DNA: TGCGCCAGCACCTCTCTTAGCGTCTCCTACAATGAGCAGTTCTTC
CDR3: CASTSLSVSYNEQFF
D: .
length: 15
size: .
J: TRBJ2-1
V: TRBV5-1

DNA: TGTGCCAGCAGTGAAGGAGCGGTAAGCTCCTACGAGCAGTACTTC
CDR3: CASSEGAVSSYEQYF
D: .
length: 15
size: few
J: TRBJ2-7
V: TRBV6-1

DNA: TGTGCCAGCTCAGCTCCTAGCGGGAAGGGTCCCAATGAGCAGTTCTTC
CDR3: CASSAPSGKGPNEQFF
D: TRBD2
length: 16
size: .
J: TRBJ2-1
V: TRBV18